Shown below are 3 T cell receptor beta chains from a single sample sequenced in a study of T cells expressing NK-cell markers. With the 5' RACE reads reprocessed, TCRdb shows one record per CDR3 protein and no DNA. Its table records around 550,000 distinct CDR3 sequences. Specimen: blood T cells: a sorted CD56 or NKG2C T cell subset, CD4+ or CD8+ T cells, or bulk PBMC T cells (not recorded which). Receptor source: a man in his late teens or twenties in good health.

This chain joins TRBV7-9 and TRBJ2-7; absent DNA, TCRdb's TRBD2 call cannot be checked. This CDR3 has 16 residues. CDR1 SEHNR and CDR2 FQNEAQ come from the germline V gene (reference sequence). CDR3 loop: CASSLGGTSGTYEQYF. Filled out from reference TRBV7-9 and TRBJ2-7, the complete variable domain reads DTGVSQNPRHKITKRGQNVTFRCDPISEHNRLYWYRQTLGQGPEFLTYFQNEAQLEKSRLLSDRFSAERPKGSFSTLEIQRTEQGDSAMYLCASSLGGTSGTYEQYFGPGTRLTVT.

This chain joins TRBV7-8 and TRBJ1-1; without DNA, the TCRdb call of TRBD1 cannot be checked. The germline gives CDR1 SGHVS, CDR2 FQNEAQ. CDR3 size: 15 residues. Here the CDR3 reads CASSSQGVGYTEAFF.

This chain uses TRBV20-1 with TRBJ1-1. CDR3 length: 15 residues. In germline, CDR1 is DFQATT, CDR2 SNEGSKA (reference sequence). CDR3 amino acids: CSARDPGRLNTEAFF.